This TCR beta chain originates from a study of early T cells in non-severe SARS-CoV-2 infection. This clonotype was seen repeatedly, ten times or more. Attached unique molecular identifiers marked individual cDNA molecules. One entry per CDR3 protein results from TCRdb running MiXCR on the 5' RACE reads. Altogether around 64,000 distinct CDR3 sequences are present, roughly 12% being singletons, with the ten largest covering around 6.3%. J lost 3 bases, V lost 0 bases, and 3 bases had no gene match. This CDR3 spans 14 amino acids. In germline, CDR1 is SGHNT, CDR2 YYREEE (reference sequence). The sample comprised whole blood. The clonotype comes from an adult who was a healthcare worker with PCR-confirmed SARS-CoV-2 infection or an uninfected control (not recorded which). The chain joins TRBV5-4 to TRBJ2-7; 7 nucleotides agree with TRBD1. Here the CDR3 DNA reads TGTGCCAGCAGCTTGGGCAGGGGGAACTACGAGCAGTACTTC. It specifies CASSLGRGNYEQYF.